This T cell receptor (beta chain) was observed in a study of CD8 T cells in ankylosing spondylitis. Study-wide findings and caveats: Ankylosing spondylitis blood seemed to carry a telltale TCR beta motif made of fewer than ten highly homologous variants. Disease-linked clones reportedly showed significant enrichment in matched ankylosing spondylitis synovial fluid.

This clonotype was recorded many times. The antigen remains unidentified. The TCR beta libraries were generated through quantitative 5'-RACE incorporating molecular barcodes. TCRdb itself ran the 5' RACE reads through MiXCR, one entry per CDR3 protein. The sample includes approximately 540,000 distinct CDR3 sequences, approximately 11% of them seen just once. This sequence was found in a male donor with ankylosing spondylitis. Sequencing was carried out using blood, either unsorted or a sorted T cell fraction (not recorded which).

CDR3 in amino acids: CASTFLAGGYNEQFF. The CDR3 bases are TGTGCCAGCACCTTCCTAGCGGGAGGGTACAATGAGCAGTTCTTC. The V and J genes are TRBV6-2 or TRBV6-3 and TRBJ2-1; 12 bases map to TRBD2. Per germline, CDR1 MNHEY and CDR2 SVGEGT. The CDR3 covers 15 residues. The J segment lost 4 bases and the V segment lost 7 bases, leaving 5 bases of the junction unmatched.